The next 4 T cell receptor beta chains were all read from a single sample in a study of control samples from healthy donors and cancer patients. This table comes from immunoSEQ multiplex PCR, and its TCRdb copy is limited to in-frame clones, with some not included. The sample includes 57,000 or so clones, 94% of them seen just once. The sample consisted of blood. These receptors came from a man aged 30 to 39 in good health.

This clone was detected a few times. Here the CDR3 DNA reads TGTGCCTGGAGCATTCCGGGACAGGGAAATACTGAAGCTTTCTTT. It is translated as CAWSIPGQGNTEAFF. This rearrangement joins TRBV30 to TRBJ1-1; TRBD1 matches 9 bases. CDR1 and CDR2 from the germline V gene are GTSNPN and SVGIG (reference sequence). The CDR3 has 15 amino acids. With 3 bases clipped from V and 5 bases from J, the junction kept 10 bases outside the gene matches.

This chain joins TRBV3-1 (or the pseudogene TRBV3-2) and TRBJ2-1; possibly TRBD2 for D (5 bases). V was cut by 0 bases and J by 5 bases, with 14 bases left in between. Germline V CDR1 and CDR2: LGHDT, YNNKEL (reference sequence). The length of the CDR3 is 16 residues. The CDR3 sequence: CASSQEVPLVNNEQFF. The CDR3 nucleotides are TGTGCCAGCAGCCAAGAGGTTCCACTAGTTAACAATGAGCAGTTCTTC.

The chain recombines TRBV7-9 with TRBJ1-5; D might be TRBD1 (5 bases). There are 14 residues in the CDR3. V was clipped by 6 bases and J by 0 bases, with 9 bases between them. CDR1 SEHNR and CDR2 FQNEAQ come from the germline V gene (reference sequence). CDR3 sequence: CASRARGSNQPQHF. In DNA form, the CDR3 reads TGTGCCAGCAGGGCAAGGGGTAGCAATCAGCCCCAGCATTTT.

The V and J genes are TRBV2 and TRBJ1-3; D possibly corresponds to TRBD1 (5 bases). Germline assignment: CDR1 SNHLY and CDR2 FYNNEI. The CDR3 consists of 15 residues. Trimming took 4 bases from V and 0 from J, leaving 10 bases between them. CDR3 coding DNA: TGTGCCAGCAGTGTCCGGGACGGCTCTGGAAACACCATATATTTT. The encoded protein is CASSVRDGSGNTIYF.